These 4 T cell receptor beta chains originate from one sample sequenced in a study of blood T cell repertoires in COVID-19. Produced via immunoSEQ multiplex PCR; TCRdb's table is partial and in-frame only. The sample has under 500,000 clones; about 90% are singletons. Input material: PBMCs or T cells enriched from blood (not recorded which). Every receptor here comes from a woman between 18 and 29 years old with acute COVID-19.

The rearrangement joins TRBV29-1 to TRBJ2-7, with D perhaps TRBD1 (6 bases). The V gene lost 7 bases and the J gene lost 3 bases, with 16 bases spanning the gap. The CDR3 has 13 amino acids. Per germline, CDR1 SQVTM and CDR2 ANQGSEA. The CDR3 here is CSAIRDTGYEQYF. In nucleotides, the CDR3 is TGCAGCGCCATCCGGGACACAGGCTACGAGCAGTACTTC.

This clone was observed once. This sequence joins TRBV18 and TRBJ2-1; 7 bases align to TRBD2. Trimming at V came to 3 bases and at J to 10 bases, leaving 9 bases not matched to a gene. The CDR3 runs 14 residues. Germline V gene lookup returns CDR1 KGHSH and CDR2 LQKENI. The CDR3 DNA reads as TGTGCCAGCTCACCCACGGGGAGGGAAAAGGAGCAGTTCTTC. The encoded protein is CASSPTGREKEQFF.

The genes are TRBV6-1 and TRBJ2-1, with a tentative D call TRBD2 (6 bases). The V and J ends lost 2 bases and 2 bases respectively, with 19 bases between them. CDR1 and CDR2 from the germline V gene are MNHNS and SASEGT. This CDR3 is built from 18 residues. CDR3 nucleotide sequence: TGTGCCAGCAGTGAACAGAAGGTGGTAGCGGCCCCCTACAATGAGCAGTTCTTC. Translated, it gives CASSEQKVVAAPYNEQFF.

This clone was observed a single time. This chain joins TRBV9 and TRBJ1-2; no clear D. The ends were cut back, 1 base at V and 8 bases at J, with 12 bases in the middle. Germline values: CDR1 SGDLS, CDR2 YYNGEE. The CDR3 spans 13 residues. The CDR3 loop is CASSVRGLEGYTF. The CDR3 DNA reads as TGTGCCAGCAGCGTACGGGGTTTGGAAGGCTACACCTTC.